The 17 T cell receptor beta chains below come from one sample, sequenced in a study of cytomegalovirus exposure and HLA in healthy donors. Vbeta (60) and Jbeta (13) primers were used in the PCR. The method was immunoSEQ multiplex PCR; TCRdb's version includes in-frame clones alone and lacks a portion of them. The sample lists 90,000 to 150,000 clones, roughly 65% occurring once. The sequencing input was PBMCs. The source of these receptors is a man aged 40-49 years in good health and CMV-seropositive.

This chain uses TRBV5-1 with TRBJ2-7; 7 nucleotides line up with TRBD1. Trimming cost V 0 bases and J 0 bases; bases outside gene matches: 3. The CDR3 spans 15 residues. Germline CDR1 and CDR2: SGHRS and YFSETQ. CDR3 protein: CASSLVGTASYEQYF. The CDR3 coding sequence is TGCGCCAGCAGCTTGGTCGGGACAGCCTCCTACGAGCAGTACTTC. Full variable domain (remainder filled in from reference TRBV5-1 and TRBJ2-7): KAGVTQTPRYLIKTRGQQVTLSCSPISGHRSVSWYQQTPGQGLQFLFEYFSETQRNKGNFPGRFSGRQFSNSRSEMNVSTLELGDSALYLCASSLVGTASYEQYFGPGTRLTVT.

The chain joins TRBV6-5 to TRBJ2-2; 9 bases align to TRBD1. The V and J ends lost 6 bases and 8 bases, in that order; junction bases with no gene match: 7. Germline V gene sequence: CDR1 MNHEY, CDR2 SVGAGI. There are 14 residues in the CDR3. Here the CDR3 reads CASSRDRDVGELFF. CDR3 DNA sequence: TGTGCCAGCAGCCGGGACAGGGACGTTGGGGAGCTGTTTTTT.

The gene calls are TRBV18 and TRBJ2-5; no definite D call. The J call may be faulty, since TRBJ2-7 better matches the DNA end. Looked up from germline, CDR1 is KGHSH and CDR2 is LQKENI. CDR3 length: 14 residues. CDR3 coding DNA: TGTGCCAGCTCAACGCAGAGGAGCTCCTACGAGCAGTACTTC. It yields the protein CASSTQRSSYEQYF.

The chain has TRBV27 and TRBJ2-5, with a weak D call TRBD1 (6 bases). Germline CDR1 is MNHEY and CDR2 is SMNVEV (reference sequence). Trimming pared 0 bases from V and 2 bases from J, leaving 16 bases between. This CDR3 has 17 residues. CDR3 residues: CASSLSSDSSIQETQYF. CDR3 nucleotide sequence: TGTGCCAGCAGTTTATCGTCGGACAGTTCGATTCAAGAGACCCAGTACTTC.

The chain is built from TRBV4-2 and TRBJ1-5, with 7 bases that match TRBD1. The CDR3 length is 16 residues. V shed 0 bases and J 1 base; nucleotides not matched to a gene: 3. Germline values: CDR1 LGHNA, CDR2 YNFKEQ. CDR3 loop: CASSQEPDRSNQPQHF. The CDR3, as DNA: TGTGCCAGCAGCCAAGAGCCGGACAGGAGCAATCAGCCCCAGCATTTT.

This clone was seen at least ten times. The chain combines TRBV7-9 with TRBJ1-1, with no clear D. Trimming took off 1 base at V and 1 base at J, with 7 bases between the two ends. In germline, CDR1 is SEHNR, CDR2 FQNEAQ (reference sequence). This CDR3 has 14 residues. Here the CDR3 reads CASSLVGGNTEAFF. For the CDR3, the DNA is TGTGCCAGCAGCTTAGTGGGAGGGAACACTGAAGCTTTCTTT.

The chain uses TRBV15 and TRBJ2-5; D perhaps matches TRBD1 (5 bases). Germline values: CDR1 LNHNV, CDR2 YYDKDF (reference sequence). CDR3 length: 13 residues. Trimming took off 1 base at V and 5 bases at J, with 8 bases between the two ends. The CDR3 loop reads CATSRAPGETQYF. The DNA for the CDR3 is TGTGCCACCAGCAGAGCCCCAGGGGAGACCCAGTACTTC.

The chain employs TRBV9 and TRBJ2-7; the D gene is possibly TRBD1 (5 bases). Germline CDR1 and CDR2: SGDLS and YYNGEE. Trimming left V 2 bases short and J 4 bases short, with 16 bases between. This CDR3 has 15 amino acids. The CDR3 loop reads CASSVGFITGYEQYF. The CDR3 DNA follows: TGTGCCAGCAGCGTGGGGTTCATCACAGGTTACGAGCAGTACTTC.

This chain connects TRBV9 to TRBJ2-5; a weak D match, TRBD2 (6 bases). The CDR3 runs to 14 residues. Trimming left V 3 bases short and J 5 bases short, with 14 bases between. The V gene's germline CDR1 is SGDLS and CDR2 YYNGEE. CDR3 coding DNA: TGTGCCAGCAGCGCGAATCGGGCGGGGGAGACCCAGTACTTC. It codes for CASSANRAGETQYF.

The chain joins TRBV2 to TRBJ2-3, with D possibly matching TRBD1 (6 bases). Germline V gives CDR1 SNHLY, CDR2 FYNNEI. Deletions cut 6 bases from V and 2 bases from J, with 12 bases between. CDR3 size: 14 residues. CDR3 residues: CASSRDTPTDTQYF. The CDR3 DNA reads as TGTGCCAGCAGCCGGGACACCCCCACAGATACGCAGTATTTT.

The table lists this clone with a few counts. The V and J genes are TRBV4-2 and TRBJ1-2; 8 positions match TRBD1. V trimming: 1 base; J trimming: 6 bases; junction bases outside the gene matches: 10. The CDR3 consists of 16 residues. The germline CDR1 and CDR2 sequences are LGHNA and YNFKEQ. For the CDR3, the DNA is TGTGCCAGCAGCCAAGTAATCGGACAGGGTACGAATGGCTACACCTTC. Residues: CASSQVIGQGTNGYTF.

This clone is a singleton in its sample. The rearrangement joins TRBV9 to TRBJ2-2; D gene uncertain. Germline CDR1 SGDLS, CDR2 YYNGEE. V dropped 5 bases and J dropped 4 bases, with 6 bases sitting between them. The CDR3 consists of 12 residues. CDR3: CASRRGTGELFF. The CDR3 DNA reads TGTGCCAGCAGGAGAGGCACCGGGGAGCTGTTTTTT.

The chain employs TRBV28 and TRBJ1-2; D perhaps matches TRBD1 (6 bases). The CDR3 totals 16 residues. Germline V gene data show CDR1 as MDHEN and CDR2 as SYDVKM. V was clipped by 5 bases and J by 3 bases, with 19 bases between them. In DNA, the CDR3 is TGTGCCAGCAGTGGTTTCGGACAGCCGACCGACTATGGCTACACCTTC. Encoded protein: CASSGFGQPTDYGYTF.

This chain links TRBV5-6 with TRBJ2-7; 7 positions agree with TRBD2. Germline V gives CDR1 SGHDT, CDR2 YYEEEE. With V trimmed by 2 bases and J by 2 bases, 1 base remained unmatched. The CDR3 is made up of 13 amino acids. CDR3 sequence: CASSFGLAYEQYF. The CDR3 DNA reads TGTGCCAGCAGCTTCGGACTAGCCTACGAGCAGTACTTC. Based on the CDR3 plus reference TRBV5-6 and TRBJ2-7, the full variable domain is DAGVTQSPTHLIKTRGQQVTLRCSPKSGHDTVSWYQQALGQGPQFIFQYYEEEERQRGNFPDRFSGHQFPNYSSELNVNALLLGDSALYLCASSFGLAYEQYFGPGTRLTVT.

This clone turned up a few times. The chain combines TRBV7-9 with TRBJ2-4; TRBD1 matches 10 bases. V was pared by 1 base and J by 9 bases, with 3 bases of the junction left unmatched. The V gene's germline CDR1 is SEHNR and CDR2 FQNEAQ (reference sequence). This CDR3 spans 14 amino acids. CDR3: CASSLGGQGSIQYF. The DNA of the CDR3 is TGTGCCAGCAGCTTAGGGGGACAGGGGAGCATTCAGTACTTC.

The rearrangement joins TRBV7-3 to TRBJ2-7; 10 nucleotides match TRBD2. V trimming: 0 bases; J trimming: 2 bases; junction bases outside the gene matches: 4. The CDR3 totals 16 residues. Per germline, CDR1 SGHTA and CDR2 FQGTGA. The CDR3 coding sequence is TGTGCCAGCAGCTTAACGGGGACTAGCGACGCCTACGAGCAGTACTTC. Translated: CASSLTGTSDAYEQYF.

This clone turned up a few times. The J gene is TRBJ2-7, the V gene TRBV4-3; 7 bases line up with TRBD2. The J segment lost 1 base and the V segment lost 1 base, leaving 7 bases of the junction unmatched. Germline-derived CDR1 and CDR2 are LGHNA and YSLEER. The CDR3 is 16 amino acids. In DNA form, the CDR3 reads TGCGCCAGCAGCCAAGGGTACCGGGAGGCTTCCTACGAGCAGTACTTC. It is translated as CASSQGYREASYEQYF.